Given below is one TCR beta chain in context. The antigen is undetermined. V was clipped by 6 bases and J by 8 bases; unmatched bases: 6. The CDR3 sequence is 13 residues long. CDR1 and CDR2 from the germline V gene are MNHEY and SVGAGI. The PCR made use of 60 Vbeta and 13 Jbeta primers. TCRdb's copy holds only in-frame clones and misses some; the assay was immunoSEQ multiplex PCR. This sample has over 200,000 clones, with around four fifths found just once. This entry is derived from a study of cytomegalovirus exposure and HLA in healthy donors. The wider study: Unique TCRs from HLA-typed donors, 85 million to 100 million of them, were held in an early data release.

Study-level findings and limits: Differences between HLA loci emerged in a later analysis of TCR association rates, with DRB1 most and HLA-C fewest.

The rearrangement uses TRBV6-5 and TRBJ1-2; 10 positions match TRBD1. This receptor was obtained from a woman aged 60-75 years in good health and CMV-seropositive. Sequenced input: PBMCs. The DNA of the CDR3 is TGTGCCAGCAGGGAGACAGGGGGCTTCGGCTACACCTTC. Translating it yields CASRETGGFGYTF.